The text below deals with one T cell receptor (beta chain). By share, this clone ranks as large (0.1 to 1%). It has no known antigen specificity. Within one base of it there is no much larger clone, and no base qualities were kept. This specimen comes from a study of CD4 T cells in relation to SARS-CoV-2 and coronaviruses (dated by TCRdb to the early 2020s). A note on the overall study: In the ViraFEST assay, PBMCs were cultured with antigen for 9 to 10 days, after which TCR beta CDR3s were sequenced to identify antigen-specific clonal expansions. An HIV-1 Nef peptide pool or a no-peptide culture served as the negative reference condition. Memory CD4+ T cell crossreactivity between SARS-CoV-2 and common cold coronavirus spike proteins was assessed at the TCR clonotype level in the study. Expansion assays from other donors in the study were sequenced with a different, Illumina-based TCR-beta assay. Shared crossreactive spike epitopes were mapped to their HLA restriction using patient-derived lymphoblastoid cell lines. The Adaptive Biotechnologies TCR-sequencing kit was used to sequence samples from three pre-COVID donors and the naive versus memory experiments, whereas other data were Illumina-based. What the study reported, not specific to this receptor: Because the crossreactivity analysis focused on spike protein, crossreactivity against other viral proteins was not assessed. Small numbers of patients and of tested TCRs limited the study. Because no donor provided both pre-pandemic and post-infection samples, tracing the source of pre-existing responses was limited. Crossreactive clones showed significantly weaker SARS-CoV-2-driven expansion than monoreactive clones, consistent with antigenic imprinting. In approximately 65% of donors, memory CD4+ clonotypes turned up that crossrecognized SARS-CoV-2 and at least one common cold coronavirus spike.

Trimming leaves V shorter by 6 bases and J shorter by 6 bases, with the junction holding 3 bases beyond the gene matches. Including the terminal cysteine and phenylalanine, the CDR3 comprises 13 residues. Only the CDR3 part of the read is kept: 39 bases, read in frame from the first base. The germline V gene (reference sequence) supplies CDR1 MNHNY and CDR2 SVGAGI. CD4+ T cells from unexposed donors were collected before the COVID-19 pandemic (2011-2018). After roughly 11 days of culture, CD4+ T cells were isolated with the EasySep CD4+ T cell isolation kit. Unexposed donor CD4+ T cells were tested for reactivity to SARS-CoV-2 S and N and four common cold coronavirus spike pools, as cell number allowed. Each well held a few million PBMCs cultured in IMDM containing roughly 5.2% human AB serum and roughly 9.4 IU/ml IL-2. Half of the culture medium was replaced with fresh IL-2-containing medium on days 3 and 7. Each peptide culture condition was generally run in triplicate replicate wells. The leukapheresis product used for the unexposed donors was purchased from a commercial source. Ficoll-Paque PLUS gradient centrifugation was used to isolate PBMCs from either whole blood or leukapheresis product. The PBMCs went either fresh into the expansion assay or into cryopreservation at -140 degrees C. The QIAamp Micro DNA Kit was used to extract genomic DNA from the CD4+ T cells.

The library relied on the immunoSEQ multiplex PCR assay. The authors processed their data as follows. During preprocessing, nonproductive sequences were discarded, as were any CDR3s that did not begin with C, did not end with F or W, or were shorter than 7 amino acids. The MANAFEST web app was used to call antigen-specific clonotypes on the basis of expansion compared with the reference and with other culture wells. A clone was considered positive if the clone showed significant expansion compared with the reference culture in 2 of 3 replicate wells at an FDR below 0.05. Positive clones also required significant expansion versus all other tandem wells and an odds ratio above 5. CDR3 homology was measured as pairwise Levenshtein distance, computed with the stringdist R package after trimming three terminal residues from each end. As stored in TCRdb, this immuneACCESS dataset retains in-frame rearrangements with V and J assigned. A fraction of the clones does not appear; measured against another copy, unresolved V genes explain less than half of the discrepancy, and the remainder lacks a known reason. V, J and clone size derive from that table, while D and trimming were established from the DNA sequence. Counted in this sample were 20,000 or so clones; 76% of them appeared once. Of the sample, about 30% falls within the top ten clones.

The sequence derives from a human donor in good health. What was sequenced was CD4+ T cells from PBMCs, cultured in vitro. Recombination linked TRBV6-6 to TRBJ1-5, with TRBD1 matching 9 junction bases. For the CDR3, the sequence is CASSGQGRQPQHF. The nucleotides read TGTGCCAGCAGCGGACAGGGGCGTCAGCCCCAGCATTTT.